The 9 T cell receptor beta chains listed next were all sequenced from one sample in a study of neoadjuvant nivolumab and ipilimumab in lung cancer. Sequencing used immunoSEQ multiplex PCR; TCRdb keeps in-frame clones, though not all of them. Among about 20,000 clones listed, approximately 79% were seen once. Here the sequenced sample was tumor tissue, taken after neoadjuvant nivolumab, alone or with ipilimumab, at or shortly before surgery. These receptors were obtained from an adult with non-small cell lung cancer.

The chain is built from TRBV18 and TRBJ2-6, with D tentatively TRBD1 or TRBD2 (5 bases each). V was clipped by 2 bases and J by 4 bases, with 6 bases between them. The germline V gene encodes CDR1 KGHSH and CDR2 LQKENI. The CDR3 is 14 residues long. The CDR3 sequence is CASSPGTGANVLTF. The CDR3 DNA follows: TGTGCCAGCTCACCAGGGACCGGGGCCAACGTCCTGACTTTC.

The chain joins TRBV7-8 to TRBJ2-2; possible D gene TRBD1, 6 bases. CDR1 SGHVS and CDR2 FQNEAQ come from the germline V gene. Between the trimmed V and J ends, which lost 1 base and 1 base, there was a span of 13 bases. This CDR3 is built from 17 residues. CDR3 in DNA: TGTGCCAGCAGCTTAGTTCTGGGGGCGAGGAACACCGGGGAGCTGTTTTTT. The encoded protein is CASSLVLGARNTGELFF. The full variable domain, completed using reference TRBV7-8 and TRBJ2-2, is GAGVSQSPRYKVAKRGQDVALRCDPISGHVSLFWYQQALGQGPEFLTYFQNEAQLDKSGLPSDRFFAERPEGSVSTLKIQRTQQEDSAVYLCASSLVLGARNTGELFFGEGSRLTVL.

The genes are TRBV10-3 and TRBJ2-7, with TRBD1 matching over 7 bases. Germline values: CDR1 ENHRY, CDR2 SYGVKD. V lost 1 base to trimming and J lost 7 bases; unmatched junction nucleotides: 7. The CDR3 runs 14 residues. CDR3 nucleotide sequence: TGTGCCATCAGTGAGTGGAAGGGGGCCGGGGAGCAGTACTTC. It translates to CAISEWKGAGEQYF.

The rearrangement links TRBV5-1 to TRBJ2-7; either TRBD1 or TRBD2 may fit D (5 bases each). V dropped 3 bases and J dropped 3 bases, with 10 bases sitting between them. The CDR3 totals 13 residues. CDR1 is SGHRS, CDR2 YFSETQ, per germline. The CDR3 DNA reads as TGCGCCAGCAGCTCCGGGGACGACTACGAGCAGTACTTC. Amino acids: CASSSGDDYEQYF.

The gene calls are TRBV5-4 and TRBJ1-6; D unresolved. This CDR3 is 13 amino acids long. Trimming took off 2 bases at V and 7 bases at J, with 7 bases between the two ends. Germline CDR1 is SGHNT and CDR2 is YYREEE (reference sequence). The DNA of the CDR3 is TGTGCCAGCAGCTTAGGCGGGAATTCACCCCTCCACTTT. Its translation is CASSLGGNSPLHF.

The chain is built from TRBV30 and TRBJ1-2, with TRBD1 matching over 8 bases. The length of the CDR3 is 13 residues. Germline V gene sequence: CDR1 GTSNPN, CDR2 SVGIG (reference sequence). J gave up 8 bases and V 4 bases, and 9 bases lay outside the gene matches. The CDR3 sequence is CAWKGQAPGGYTF. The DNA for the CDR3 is TGTGCCTGGAAGGGACAGGCGCCTGGGGGCTACACCTTC.

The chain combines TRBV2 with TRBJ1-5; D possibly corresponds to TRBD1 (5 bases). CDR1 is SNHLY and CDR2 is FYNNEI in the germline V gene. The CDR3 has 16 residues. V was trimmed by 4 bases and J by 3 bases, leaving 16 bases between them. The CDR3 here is CASSAPFGAVNQPQHF. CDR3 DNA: TGTGCCAGCAGTGCCCCATTCGGGGCAGTCAATCAGCCCCAGCATTTT.

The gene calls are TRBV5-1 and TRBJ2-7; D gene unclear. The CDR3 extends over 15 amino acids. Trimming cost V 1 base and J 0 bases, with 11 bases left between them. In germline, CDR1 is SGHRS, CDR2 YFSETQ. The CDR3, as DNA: TGCGCCAGCAGCTTGTTAGGCGGCAGCTCCTACGAGCAGTACTTC. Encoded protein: CASSLLGGSSYEQYF.

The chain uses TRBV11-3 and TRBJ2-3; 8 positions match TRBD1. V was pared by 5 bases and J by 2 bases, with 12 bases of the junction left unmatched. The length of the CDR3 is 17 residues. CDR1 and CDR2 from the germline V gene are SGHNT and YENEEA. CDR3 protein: CASSPRTGTGDTDTQYF. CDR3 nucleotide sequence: TGTGCCAGCAGCCCCCGAACCGGGACAGGAGACACAGATACGCAGTATTTT.